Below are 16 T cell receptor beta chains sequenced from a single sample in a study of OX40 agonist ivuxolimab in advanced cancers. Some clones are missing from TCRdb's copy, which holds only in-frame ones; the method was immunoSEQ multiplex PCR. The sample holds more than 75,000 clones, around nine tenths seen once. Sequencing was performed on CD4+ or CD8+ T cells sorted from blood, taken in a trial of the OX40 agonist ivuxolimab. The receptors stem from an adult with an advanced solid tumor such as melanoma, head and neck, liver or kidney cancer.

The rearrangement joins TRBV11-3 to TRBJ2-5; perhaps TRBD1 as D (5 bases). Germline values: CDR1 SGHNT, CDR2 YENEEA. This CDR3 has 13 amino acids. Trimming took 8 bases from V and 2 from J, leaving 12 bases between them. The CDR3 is CASSRGRQETQYF. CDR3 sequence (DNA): TGTGCCAGCTCTAGGGGCAGGCAAGAGACCCAGTACTTC.

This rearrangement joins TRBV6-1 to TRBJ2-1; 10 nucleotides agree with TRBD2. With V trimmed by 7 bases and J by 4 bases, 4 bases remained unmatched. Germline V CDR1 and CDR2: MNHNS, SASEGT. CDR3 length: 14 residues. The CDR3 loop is CASNILAGYNEQFF. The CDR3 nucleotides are TGTGCCAGCAATATACTAGCGGGATACAATGAGCAGTTCTTC.

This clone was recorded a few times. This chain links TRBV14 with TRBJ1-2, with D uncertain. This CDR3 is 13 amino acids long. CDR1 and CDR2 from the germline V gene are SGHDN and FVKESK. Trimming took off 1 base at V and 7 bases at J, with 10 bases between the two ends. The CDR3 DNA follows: TGTGCCAGCAGCCAAGGCCGGGGAGGTGGCTACACCTTC. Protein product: CASSQGRGGGYTF.

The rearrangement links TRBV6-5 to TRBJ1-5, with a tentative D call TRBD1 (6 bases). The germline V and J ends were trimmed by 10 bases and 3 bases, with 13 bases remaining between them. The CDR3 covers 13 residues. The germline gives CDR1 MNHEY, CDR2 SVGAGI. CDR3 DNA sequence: TGTGCCACGAGCAGGGGCGCCAATCAGCCCCAGCATTTT. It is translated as CATSRGANQPQHF.

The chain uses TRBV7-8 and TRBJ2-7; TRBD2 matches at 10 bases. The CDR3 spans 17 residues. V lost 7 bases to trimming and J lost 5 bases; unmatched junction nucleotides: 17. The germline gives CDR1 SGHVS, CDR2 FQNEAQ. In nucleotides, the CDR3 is TGTGCCAGCACTCTCCTCGGAACTAGCGGGATTATACACGAGCAGTACTTC. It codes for CASTLLGTSGIIHEQYF.

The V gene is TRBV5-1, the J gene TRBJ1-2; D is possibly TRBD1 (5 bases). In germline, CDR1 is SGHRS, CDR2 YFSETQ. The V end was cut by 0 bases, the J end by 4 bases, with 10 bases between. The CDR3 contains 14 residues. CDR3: CASSLDTGSYGYTF. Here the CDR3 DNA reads TGCGCCAGCAGCTTGGATACAGGCTCCTATGGCTACACCTTC. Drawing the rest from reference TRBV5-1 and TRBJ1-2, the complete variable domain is KAGVTQTPRYLIKTRGQQVTLSCSPISGHRSVSWYQQTPGQGLQFLFEYFSETQRNKGNFPGRFSGRQFSNSRSEMNVSTLELGDSALYLCASSLDTGSYGYTFGSGTRLTVV.

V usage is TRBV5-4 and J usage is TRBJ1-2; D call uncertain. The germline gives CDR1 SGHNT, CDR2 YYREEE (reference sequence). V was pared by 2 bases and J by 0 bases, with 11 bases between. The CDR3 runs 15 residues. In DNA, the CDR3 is TGTGCCAGCAGCTTCGGTGGGTCAGCTAACTATGGCTACACCTTC. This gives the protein CASSFGGSANYGYTF.

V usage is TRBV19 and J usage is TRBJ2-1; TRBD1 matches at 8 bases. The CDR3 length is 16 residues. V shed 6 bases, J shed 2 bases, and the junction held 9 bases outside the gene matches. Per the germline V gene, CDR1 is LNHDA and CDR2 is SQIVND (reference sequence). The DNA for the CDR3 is TGTGCCAGTAGGACTGACCAGGGGGCGGCCTACAATGAGCAGTTCTTC. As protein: CASRTDQGAAYNEQFF.

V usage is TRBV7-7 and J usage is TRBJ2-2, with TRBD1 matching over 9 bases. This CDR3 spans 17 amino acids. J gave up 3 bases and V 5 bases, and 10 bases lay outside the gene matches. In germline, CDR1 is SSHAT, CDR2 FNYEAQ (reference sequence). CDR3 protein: CASSPAPGQGYTGELFF. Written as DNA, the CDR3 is TGTGCCAGCAGCCCCGCCCCGGGACAGGGATACACCGGGGAGCTGTTTTTT.

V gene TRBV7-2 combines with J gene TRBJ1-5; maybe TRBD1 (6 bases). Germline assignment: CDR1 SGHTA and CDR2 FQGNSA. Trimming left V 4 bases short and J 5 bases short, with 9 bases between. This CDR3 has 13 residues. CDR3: CASSSQGDQPQHF. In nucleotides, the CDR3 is TGTGCCAGCAGCTCACAGGGCGATCAGCCCCAGCATTTT.

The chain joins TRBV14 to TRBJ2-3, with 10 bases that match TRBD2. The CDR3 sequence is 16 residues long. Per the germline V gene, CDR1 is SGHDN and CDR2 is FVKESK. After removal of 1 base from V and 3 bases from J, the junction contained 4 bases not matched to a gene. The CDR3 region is CASSQGSSGSTDTQYF. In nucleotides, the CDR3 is TGTGCCAGCAGCCAAGGGTCTAGCGGGAGTACAGATACGCAGTATTTT.

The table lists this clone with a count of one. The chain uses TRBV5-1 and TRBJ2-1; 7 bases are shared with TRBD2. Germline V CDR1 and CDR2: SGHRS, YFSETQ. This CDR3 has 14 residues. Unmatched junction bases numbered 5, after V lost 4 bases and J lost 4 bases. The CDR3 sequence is CASSLSGTYNEQFF. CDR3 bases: TGCGCCAGCAGCCTAAGCGGGACGTACAATGAGCAGTTCTTC.

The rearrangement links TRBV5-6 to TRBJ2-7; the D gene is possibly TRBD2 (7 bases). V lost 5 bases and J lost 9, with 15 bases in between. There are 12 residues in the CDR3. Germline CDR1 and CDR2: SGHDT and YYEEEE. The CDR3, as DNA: TGTGCCAGCAGTCTAGCGGAGGGGGGGCAGTACTTC. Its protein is CASSLAEGGQYF.

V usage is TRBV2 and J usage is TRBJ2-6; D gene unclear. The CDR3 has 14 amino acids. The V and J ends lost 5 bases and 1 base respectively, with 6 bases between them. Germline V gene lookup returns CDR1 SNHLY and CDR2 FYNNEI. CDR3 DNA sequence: TGTGCCAGCAGTCTCGGGTCTGGGGCCAACGTCCTGACTTTC. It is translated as CASSLGSGANVLTF.

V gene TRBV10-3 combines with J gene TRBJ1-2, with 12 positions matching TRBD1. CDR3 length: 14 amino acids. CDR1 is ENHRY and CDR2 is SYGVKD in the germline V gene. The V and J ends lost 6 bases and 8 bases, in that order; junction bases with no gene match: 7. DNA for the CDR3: TGTGCCATCAGGGGGACAGGGGGCGCGGAAGGCTACACCTTC. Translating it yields CAIRGTGGAEGYTF.

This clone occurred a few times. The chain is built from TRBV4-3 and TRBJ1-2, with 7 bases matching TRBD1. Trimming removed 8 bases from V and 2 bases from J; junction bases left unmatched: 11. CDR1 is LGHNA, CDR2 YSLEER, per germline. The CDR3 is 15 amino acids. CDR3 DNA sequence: TGCGCCAGCGCCGAGCGGGACAGCAACAACTATGGCTACACCTTC. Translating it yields CASAERDSNNYGYTF.